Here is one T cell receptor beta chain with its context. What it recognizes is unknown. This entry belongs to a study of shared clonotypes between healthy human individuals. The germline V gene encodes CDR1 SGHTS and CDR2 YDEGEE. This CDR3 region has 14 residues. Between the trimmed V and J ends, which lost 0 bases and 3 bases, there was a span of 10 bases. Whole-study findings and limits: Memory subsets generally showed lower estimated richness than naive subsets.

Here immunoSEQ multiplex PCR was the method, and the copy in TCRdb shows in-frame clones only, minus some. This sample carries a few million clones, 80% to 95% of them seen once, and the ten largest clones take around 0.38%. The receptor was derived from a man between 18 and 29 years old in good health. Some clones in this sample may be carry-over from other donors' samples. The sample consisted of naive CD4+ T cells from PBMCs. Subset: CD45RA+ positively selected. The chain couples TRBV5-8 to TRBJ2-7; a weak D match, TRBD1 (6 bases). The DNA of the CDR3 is TGTGCCAGCAGCTTGGTCGAGGGGGTCTACGAGCAGTACTTC. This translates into CASSLVEGVYEQYF.